This passage covers 4 T cell receptor beta chains from one sample sequenced in a study of CD8 T cells in Susac syndrome. Reverse transcription of roughly 0.45 to 1 ug RNA used random hexamers. From the immunoSEQ multiplex PCR reads, TCRdb called clonotypes with MiXCR, one entry per CDR3 protein. The sample lists around 200,000 distinct CDR3 sequences, roughly 94% seen once, with approximately 0.1% in the top ten. Sequencing used CD4+ T cells from PBMCs. The receptors were sampled from a human donor in good health.

This clonotype was observed a few times. The rearrangement links TRBV5-6 to TRBJ1-2; the D is unclear. This CDR3 is 13 amino acids long. CDR1 and CDR2 (germline): SGHDT, YYEEEE. V was trimmed by 0 bases and J by 2 bases, leaving 5 bases between them. CDR3 sequence (DNA): TGTGCCAGCAGCTTGGCGGGGAACTATGGCTACACCTTC. Protein: CASSLAGNYGYTF.

The chain recombines TRBV23-1 with TRBJ2-3; weak D call: TRBD1 (5 bases). TRBV23-1 is sorted into the ORF group, with uncertain function. Trimming removed 7 bases at V and 5 bases at J, with 25 bases between. The CDR3 covers 17 residues. CDR3 in DNA: TGCGCCAGCAACGGCCTGGCGGTTGGGGCTCGAGGAGATACGCAGTATTTT. Translating it yields CASNGLAVGARGDTQYF.

The chain carries TRBV20-1 and TRBJ2-1; D remains ambiguous. This CDR3 contains 12 residues. Trimming stripped 6 bases from V and 9 bases from J, with 15 bases between. Looked up from germline, CDR1 is DFQATT and CDR2 is SNEGSKA (reference sequence). The CDR3 coding sequence is TGCAGTGCCATGTCGGCGGAGCGTGAGCAGTTCTTC. This encodes CSAMSAEREQFF.

The chain employs TRBV7-9 and TRBJ2-3; the D is unclear. CDR1 is SEHNR and CDR2 is FQNEAQ in the germline V gene (reference sequence). Trimming pared 2 bases from V and 2 bases from J, leaving 8 bases between. This CDR3 has 14 amino acids. The CDR3 here is CASSLSLDTDTQYF. In DNA, the CDR3 is TGTGCCAGCAGCTTATCGCTAGACACAGATACGCAGTATTTT. Filled out from reference TRBV7-9 and TRBJ2-3, the complete variable domain reads DTGVSQNPRHKITKRGQNVTFRCDPISEHNRLYWYRQTLGQGPEFLTYFQNEAQLEKSRLLSDRFSAERPKGSFSTLEIQRTEQGDSAMYLCASSLSLDTDTQYFGPGTRLTVL.